This entry lists 27 T cell receptor beta chains sequenced from one sample in a study of CD8 T cells in Susac syndrome. The authors reverse transcribed 0.5 to 1 ug RNA with random hexamers. TCRdb re-derived calls from the immunoSEQ multiplex PCR reads in MiXCR, one entry per CDR3 protein. The sample shows about 300,000 distinct CDR3 sequences, 65% to 90% of them seen only once. The material sequenced was CD8+ T cells from PBMCs. Receptors originate from a human donor with multiple sclerosis.

The CDR3 spells CASSYLAISYNEQFF. Written as DNA, the CDR3 is TGTGCCAGCAGTTACTTAGCCATCTCCTACAATGAGCAGTTCTTC. The V gene is TRBV6-5, the J gene TRBJ2-1, with D hard to call. Deletions cut 1 base from V and 0 bases from J, with 7 bases between. Germline loops: CDR1 MNHEY, CDR2 SVGAGI. There are 15 residues in the CDR3.

This clonotype was counted between two and nine times. The rearrangement joins TRBV7-9 to TRBJ2-7; a possible D gene is TRBD1 (6 bases). CDR3 length: 14 residues. The V gene's germline CDR1 is SEHNR and CDR2 FQNEAQ (reference sequence). The V end lost 2 bases, the J end lost 4 bases, and 12 bases lay between the germline ends. The CDR3 DNA reads as TGTGCCAGCAGCTTATCCGGGACACCTTACGAGCAGTACTTC. Encoded protein: CASSLSGTPYEQYF.

This chain uses TRBV12-3 or TRBV12-4 with TRBJ1-1; D is unresolved. The V and J ends lost 3 bases and 0 bases respectively, with 11 bases between them. This CDR3 region has 15 residues. The CDR3 sequence is CASSFSSGMNTEAFF. The CDR3 nucleotides read TGTGCCAGCAGTTTTTCGTCGGGAATGAACACTGAAGCTTTCTTT.

V gene TRBV12-3 or TRBV12-4 combines with J gene TRBJ1-1, with a possible D match to TRBD1 (6 bases). Trimming took 6 bases from V and 5 from J, leaving 13 bases between them. CDR3 size: 13 residues. In nucleotides, the CDR3 is TGTGCCAGCAGCCGAGGGGGGTGGACTGAAGCTTTCTTT. Translation: CASSRGGWTEAFF.

The chain carries TRBV6-2 or TRBV6-3 and TRBJ2-7; possible D gene TRBD2, 5 bases. CDR3 length equals 15 residues. The germline V gene has CDR1 MNHEY and CDR2 SVGEGT. The V end lost 4 bases, the J end lost 2 bases, and 15 bases lay between the germline ends. The CDR3 DNA reads TGTGCCAGCAGTTTAGGACTGTCGAGGCCCTACGAGCAGTACTTC. Residues: CASSLGLSRPYEQYF.

The rearrangement links TRBV6-2 or TRBV6-3 to TRBJ2-7; tentative D call: TRBD2 (5 bases). Germline assignment: CDR1 MNHEY and CDR2 SVGEGT. Between the trimmed V and J ends, which lost 2 bases and 3 bases, there was a span of 11 bases. This CDR3 contains 14 residues. CDR3 region: CASSYGGRGYEQYF. The CDR3 DNA follows: TGTGCCAGCAGTTACGGTGGGAGAGGCTACGAGCAGTACTTC.

This clonotype is a singleton in its sample. The rearrangement joins TRBV24-1 to TRBJ2-1; D unclear. Germline lookup yields CDR1 KGHDR and CDR2 SFDVKD. Trimming removed 1 base from V and 4 bases from J, with 7 bases in between. CDR3 length: 14 amino acids. CDR3 bases: TGTGCCACCAGTGATTTTACACATTACAATGAGCAGTTCTTC. The encoded protein is CATSDFTHYNEQFF.

The chain recombines TRBV7-9 with TRBJ2-7; D may match TRBD1 or TRBD2 (5 bases each). Deletions cut 5 bases from V and 0 bases from J, with 14 bases between. Germline V lookup: CDR1 SEHNR, CDR2 FQNEAQ (reference sequence). The CDR3 contains 15 residues. This chain's CDR3 is CASSPPGPNSYEQYF. In DNA, the CDR3 is TGTGCCAGCAGCCCGCCGGGACCGAACTCCTACGAGCAGTACTTC.

This chain connects TRBV6-1 to TRBJ2-3; TRBD1 or TRBD2 may be the D gene (5 bases each). Trimming removed 3 bases from V and 3 bases from J, with 22 bases in between. There are 18 residues in the CDR3. From germline, CDR1 is MNHNS and CDR2 SASEGT. CDR3 in amino acids: CASSELLPGPMVTDTQYF. The CDR3 nucleotides read TGTGCCAGCAGTGAGCTACTCCCGGGGCCGATGGTGACAGATACGCAGTATTTT.

In its sample, this clonotype was seen a few times. This rearrangement joins TRBV12-3 or TRBV12-4 to TRBJ2-7, with D maybe TRBD2 (6 bases). V lost 0 bases and J lost 3, with 6 bases in between. CDR3 length: 13 amino acids. For the CDR3, the DNA is TGTGCCAGCAGTTTAGCGGGGGGCTACGAGCAGTACTTC. Its protein product is CASSLAGGYEQYF.

The V call is TRBV3-1, the J call TRBJ2-1, with TRBD2 matching 11 bases. V shed 4 bases, J shed 2 bases, and the junction held 10 bases outside the gene matches. The CDR3 has 18 residues. Germline CDR1 is LGHDT and CDR2 is YNNKEL (reference sequence). The CDR3 DNA follows: TGTGCCAGCAGCCCCGTTCCCTTAGCGGGAGGGCCCTACAATGAGCAGTTCTTC. Translating gives CASSPVPLAGGPYNEQFF.

The V and J genes are TRBV5-1 and TRBJ2-7, with D perhaps being TRBD1 or TRBD2 (5 bases each). Germline V CDR1 and CDR2: SGHRS, YFSETQ. Trimming shortened V by 1 base and J by 5 bases, and 10 bases separated the two germline ends. The CDR3 sequence is 13 residues long. CDR3 sequence reads: CASSLWDQNEQYF. The CDR3 DNA reads TGCGCCAGCAGCTTGTGGGACCAAAACGAGCAGTACTTC.

The J gene is TRBJ2-1, the V gene TRBV29-1; TRBD2 matches at 13 bases. CDR3 length equals 14 residues. The V gene end was trimmed by 5 bases and the J gene end by 6 bases; junction bases not matched to a gene: 4. CDR1 is SQVTM, CDR2 ANQGSEA, per germline. The CDR3 protein is CSVSGTSGINEQFF. CDR3 DNA: TGCAGCGTTTCCGGGACTAGCGGGATCAATGAGCAGTTCTTC.

CDR3: CASRPRGYTEAFF. Here the CDR3 DNA reads TGTGCCAGCAGACCCAGGGGTTACACTGAAGCTTTCTTT. The chain combines TRBV28 with TRBJ1-1; D might be TRBD1 (6 bases). Germline lookup yields CDR1 MDHEN and CDR2 SYDVKM. The CDR3 contains 13 residues. V lost 6 bases and J lost 3, with 11 bases in between.

This rearrangement joins TRBV2 to TRBJ1-5; tentative D call: TRBD1 (5 bases). Between the trimmed V and J ends, which lost 4 bases and 0 bases, there was a span of 10 bases. The CDR3 spans 15 residues. The germline gives CDR1 SNHLY, CDR2 FYNNEI. This CDR3 reads CASSARVTSNQPQHF. In DNA form, the CDR3 reads TGTGCCAGCAGTGCCAGGGTTACTAGCAATCAGCCCCAGCATTTT.

The chain links TRBV7-9 to TRBJ2-1; 9 nucleotides align to TRBD2. CDR1 and CDR2 (germline): SEHNR, FQNEAQ (reference sequence). The J segment lost 2 bases and the V segment lost 5 bases, leaving 7 bases of the junction unmatched. CDR3 length: 16 residues. DNA for the CDR3: TGTGCCAGCAGCACCCTTAGCGGGAGCGCCTACAATGAGCAGTTCTTC. Translated, it gives CASSTLSGSAYNEQFF.

The CDR3 loop is CASSRGGRYYNEQFF. CDR3 bases: TGTGCCAGCAGTCGCGGAGGCCGATACTACAATGAGCAGTTCTTC. The chain carries TRBV27 and TRBJ2-1, with a tentative D call TRBD2 (5 bases). The CDR3 sequence is 15 residues long. V was clipped by 5 bases and J by 3 bases, with 14 bases between them. The V gene's germline CDR1 is MNHEY and CDR2 SMNVEV (reference sequence).

The CDR3 nucleotides are TGTGCCAGCAGCCCTGGCACTAGCGGGAGCCTTTCTACGCGAACCTACAATGAGCAGTTCTTC. This codes for CASSPGTSGSLSTRTYNEQFF. This sequence joins TRBV11-1 and TRBJ2-1; 11 nucleotides match TRBD2. The junction had 20 bases not matched to a gene; V was cut back by 5 bases and J by 2 bases. Germline values: CDR1 SGHAT, CDR2 FQDESV (reference sequence). The length of the CDR3 is 21 residues.

This clonotype was seen a few times. V usage is TRBV6-1 and J usage is TRBJ2-1, with D perhaps matching TRBD1 (6 bases). Looked up from germline, CDR1 is MNHNS and CDR2 is SASEGT. V dropped 5 bases and J dropped 0 bases, with 11 bases sitting between them. The CDR3 is 15 residues long. Written as DNA, the CDR3 is TGTGCCAGCAGTTTTCAGGGGCCCTCCTACAATGAGCAGTTCTTC. Protein: CASSFQGPSYNEQFF.

V gene TRBV2 combines with J gene TRBJ2-1, with 7 nucleotides matching TRBD1. The CDR3 extends over 16 amino acids. J lost 4 bases, V lost 5 bases, and 11 bases had no gene match. Germline-derived CDR1 and CDR2 are SNHLY and FYNNEI. CDR3 bases: TGTGCCAGCAGTTTCAACCGGGACAGCCTTTACAATGAGCAGTTCTTC. Translating gives CASSFNRDSLYNEQFF.

This clonotype came up once. The V and J genes are TRBV4-3 and TRBJ2-7, with 11 nucleotides matching TRBD2. The CDR3 is made up of 15 amino acids. The J segment lost 3 bases and the V segment lost 3 bases, leaving 4 bases of the junction unmatched. Germline V gives CDR1 LGHNA, CDR2 YSLEER. CDR3: CASSQGTSGGYEQYF. The DNA for the CDR3 is TGCGCCAGCAGCCAGGGTACTAGCGGGGGCTACGAGCAGTACTTC.

This chain connects TRBV27 to TRBJ2-7; TRBD2 matches at 11 bases. The CDR3 sequence is 15 residues long. Germline CDR1 and CDR2: MNHEY and SMNVEV (reference sequence). V lost 5 bases and J lost 7; bases outside the gene matches: 10. The chain's CDR3 is CASSLGTSGGREQYF. The CDR3 coding sequence is TGTGCCAGCAGTCTTGGGACTAGCGGCGGGAGGGAGCAGTACTTC.

The rearrangement joins TRBV20-1 to TRBJ1-6; tentative D call: TRBD1 (6 bases). The germline V gene encodes CDR1 DFQATT and CDR2 SNEGSKA (reference sequence). With 0 bases removed from V and 3 bases from J, the gap between germline ends came to 18 bases. The CDR3 has 18 amino acids. The CDR3 region is CSARDGSRGQLYNSPLHF. DNA for the CDR3: TGCAGTGCTAGAGATGGGTCACGGGGGCAGCTCTATAATTCACCCCTCCACTTT.

The rearrangement links TRBV27 to TRBJ2-1; 7 bases map to TRBD2. The germline V gene has CDR1 MNHEY and CDR2 SMNVEV (reference sequence). The trim removed 6 bases at V and 8 bases at J, leaving 7 bases unmatched. This CDR3 spans 13 amino acids. The CDR3 sequence: CASRGLTIDEQFF. CDR3 sequence (DNA): TGTGCCAGCAGGGGACTAACTATAGATGAGCAGTTCTTC.

The rearrangement uses TRBV15 and TRBJ1-5, with a tentative D call TRBD1 (5 bases). Trimming stripped 1 base from V and 2 bases from J, with 12 bases between. The CDR3 has 16 residues. Germline CDR1 LNHNV, CDR2 YYDKDF (reference sequence). Written as DNA, the CDR3 is TGTGCCACCAGCAGAGGGCCAGGAGGGGGCAATCAGCCCCAGCATTTT. Protein sequence: CATSRGPGGGNQPQHF. Complete variable domain (other parts from reference TRBV15 and TRBJ1-5): DAMVIQNPRYQVTQFGKPVTLSCSQTLNHNVMYWYQQKSSQAPKLLFHYYDKDFNNEADTPDNFQSRRPNTSFCFLDIRSPGLGDTAMYLCATSRGPGGGNQPQHFGDGTRLSIL.

The gene calls are TRBV30 and TRBJ1-2; D call uncertain. Trimming left V 4 bases short and J 0 bases short, with 12 bases between. Per germline, CDR1 GTSNPN and CDR2 SVGIG (reference sequence). This CDR3 comprises 14 residues. The DNA for the CDR3 is TGTGCCTGGACGCAGGTGGGAGCTAACTATGGCTACACCTTC. Residues: CAWTQVGANYGYTF.

The chain couples TRBV4-3 to TRBJ2-1; TRBD2 aligns across 9 bases. CDR3 size: 18 residues. Germline-derived CDR1 and CDR2 are LGHNA and YSLEER. J was trimmed by 6 bases and V by 4 bases; bases with no gene match: 16. CDR3 coding DNA: TGCGCCAGCAGCCCCCTGATTTCGCGGGAGGGCCAGAGCAATGAGCAGTTCTTC. Its protein is CASSPLISREGQSNEQFF.